This TCR beta chain appears in the sequencing data of a study of T cell responses to AZD1222 COVID-19 vaccine. Notes on the study in general: Seropositive status at baseline applied to only six AZD1222 recipients. Spike was spanned by vaccine-associated CD4 TCRs, with dominance at 160-218 and 743-854. Possibly, clonal diversity was underestimated; donors were largely white British and included more females.

Method: immunoSEQ multiplex PCR; TCRdb's copy keeps in-frame clones and lacks some. The sample has some 170,000 clones, about nine tenths seen once. On this clone itself: What it binds is unknown.

This sample comprised peripheral blood, obtained 28 days after the second dose of the MenACWY control vaccine. The origin of this receptor is an adult who received the MenACWY meningococcal vaccine as a control.

CDR3 in amino acids: CATSATSGQLRTYNEQFF. In DNA form, the CDR3 reads TGTGCCACCAGTGCCACGTCGGGACAGCTGAGAACCTACAATGAGCAGTTCTTC. V is TRBV24-1 and J is TRBJ2-1, with 7 bases aligning to TRBD1. The V segment lost 5 bases and the J segment 2 bases; nucleotides outside the gene matches: 14. Germline V gene data show CDR1 as KGHDR and CDR2 as SFDVKD. The CDR3 spans 18 residues.